This TCR beta chain was retrieved from a study of blood T cell repertoires in COVID-19. For the study at large: Spain, Italy and the United States supplied samples that represented acute and convalescent COVID-19.

Repertoires were generated with immunoSEQ multiplex PCR, while TCRdb's copy carries only in-frame clones and drops some. The data hold fewer than 300,000 clones, with approximately 90% observed a single time. This clone was seen a few times. There are 15 residues in the CDR3. Germline CDR1 and CDR2: SGHRS and YFSETQ. V was cut by 0 bases and J by 7 bases, with 11 bases left in between. The specimen sequenced was peripheral blood. The clonotype originates from a man younger than 45 with acute or convalescent COVID-19. The rearrangement uses TRBV5-1 and TRBJ1-6; D is unclear. As DNA, the CDR3 is TGCGCCAGCAGCTTGGGGGTGAGGCGAAATTCACCCCTCCACTTT. Protein: CASSLGVRRNSPLHF.